This is a list of T cell receptor beta chains from one sample in a study of shared clonotypes between healthy human individuals. Here immunoSEQ multiplex PCR was the method, and the copy in TCRdb shows in-frame clones only, minus some. The sample contains some 470,000 clones, 60% to 85% of which appear only once. The sample taken for sequencing was PBMCs. These receptors originate from a middle-aged woman in good health. Some clones in this sample may be carry-over from other donors' samples. Each CDR3 is given with its conserved first and last residue. A D gene is named only where the DNA matches it firmly. Clone size appears in some rows only: once, few, many, or a class for an expanded clone.

>TRBV4-2|TRBD1|.|TRBJ1-3
CASSQEGQGASGNTIYF
TGTGCCAGCAGCCAAGAGGGACAGGGGGCATCGGGAAACACCATATATTTT
>TRBV9|.|.|TRBJ2-2
CASTKGGNTGELFF
TGTGCCAGCACCAAAGGTGGGAACACCGGGGAGCTGTTTTTT
>TRBV14|.|.|TRBJ2-2
CASSFGRRTGELFF
TGTGCCAGCAGCTTCGGGAGAAGAACCGGGGAGCTGTTTTTT
>TRBV4-1|TRBD2|.|TRBJ2-3
CASSQVDMGLARADTQYF
TGCGCCAGCAGCCAAGTGGACATGGGACTAGCGCGTGCAGATACGCAGTATTTT
>TRBV11-2|.|.|TRBJ2-5
CASSLGGVGIRKTQYF
TGTGCCAGCAGCTTAGGGGGCGTTGGGATTCGGAAGACCCAGTACTTC
>TRBV6-5|.|.|TRBJ2-7
CASSYSSLNSYEQYF
TGTGCCAGCAGTTACTCTTCGTTAAACTCCTACGAGCAGTACTTC
>TRBV29-1|.|.|TRBJ1-1
CSASLYRPEDGGNTEAFF
TGCAGCGCCTCCCTTTATCGGCCCGAGGACGGAGGAAACACTGAAGCTTTCTTT
>TRBV2|.|.|TRBJ2-3
CASSEQGGPDTQYF
TGTGCCAGCAGTGAACAGGGAGGCCCAGATACGCAGTATTTT
>TRBV25-1|.|many|TRBJ2-7
CASSATQMQYF
TGTGCCAGCAGTGCAACACAAATGCAGTACTTC
>TRBV25-1|.|.|TRBJ2-1
CASSGGVREPYNEQFF
TGTGCCAGCAGTGGAGGGGTTCGGGAGCCCTACAATGAGCAGTTCTTC
>TRBV19|.|.|TRBJ1-1
CASSTTLNTEAFF
TGTGCCAGTAGTACGACACTGAACACTGAAGCTTTCTTT
>TRBV9|TRBD2|few|TRBJ2-1
CASSVVGAGGDEQFF
TGTGCCAGCAGCGTAGTGGGTGCGGGAGGGGATGAGCAGTTCTTC
>TRBV5-5|TRBD1|.|TRBJ1-1
CASSLGPGQGSTEAFF
TGTGCCAGCAGCTTGGGTCCCGGACAGGGAAGCACTGAAGCTTTCTTT
>TRBV4-2|.|.|TRBJ1-1
CASSQDSGATEAFF
TGTGCCAGCAGCCAAGACTCAGGGGCCACTGAAGCTTTCTTT
>TRBV9|.|.|TRBJ2-3
CASSKPGITDTQYF
TGTGCCAGCAGCAAGCCAGGGATTACAGATACGCAGTATTTT
>TRBV2|.|.|TRBJ1-3
CASRQVKDTIYF
TGTGCCAGCCGACAGGTTAAGGACACCATATATTTT
>TRBV4-1|.|.|TRBJ2-3
CASSQDPLDTQYF
TGCGCCAGCAGCCAAGATCCGTTAGATACGCAGTATTTT
>TRBV27|.|.|TRBJ1-3
CASSPWRATGSGNTIYF
TGTGCCAGCAGCCCGTGGAGGGCCACCGGCTCTGGAAACACCATATATTTT
>TRBV6-1|.|.|TRBJ2-2
CASSEVRGTGELFF
TGTGCCAGCAGTGAAGTAAGGGGGACCGGGGAGCTGTTTTTT
>TRBV5-4|.|.|TRBJ1-2
CASSLDRRYGYTF
TGTGCCAGCAGCTTGGACAGGAGATATGGCTACACCTTC
>TRBV5-4|.|.|TRBJ2-1
CASSRFGGLASGLKDNEQFF
TGTGCCAGCAGCCGCTTTGGGGGGCTGGCTTCCGGTCTTAAGGACAATGAGCAGTTCTTC
>TRBV5-1|.|.|TRBJ2-3
CASASRQIGTDTQYF
TGCGCCAGTGCCTCCAGGCAGATCGGCACAGATACGCAGTATTTT
>TRBV4-2|.|few|TRBJ2-5
CASRREMNQETQYF
TGTGCCAGCAGACGGGAGATGAATCAAGAGACCCAGTACTTC
>TRBV5-6|.|.|TRBJ2-2
CASRPGTSGELFF
TGTGCCAGCAGGCCCGGCACCTCCGGGGAGCTGTTTTTT
>TRBV25-1|.|.|TRBJ1-6
CASSEGSSYNSPLHF
TGTGCCAGCAGTGAAGGGAGCTCCTATAATTCACCCCTCCACTTT
>TRBV5-6|.|.|TRBJ1-4
CASSLEVRGEKLFF
TGTGCCAGCAGCTTGGAGGTCCGAGGGGAAAAACTGTTTTTT
>TRBV19|TRBD2|.|TRBJ2-7
CASSKLATGYEQYF
TGTGCCAGTAGTAAACTAGCGACGGGGTACGAGCAGTACTTC
>TRBV30|.|.|TRBJ1-2
CAWSRGFDGYTF
TGTGCCTGGAGTAGGGGCTTTGATGGCTACACCTTC
>TRBV19|TRBD2|.|TRBJ2-7
CASNPSGSHSYEQYF
TGTGCCAGTAACCCAAGCGGGAGCCACTCCTACGAGCAGTACTTC
>TRBV10-3|.|.|TRBJ2-7
CAISSSYEQYF
TGTGCCATCAGTAGCTCCTACGAGCAGTACTTC
>TRBV28|.|.|TRBJ1-4
CAGGTVPNEKLFF
TGTGCCGGGGGGACTGTACCTAATGAAAAACTGTTTTTT
>TRBV27|TRBD1|.|TRBJ2-3
CASSLDRGTDTQYF
TGTGCCAGCAGTTTGGACAGGGGAACAGATACGCAGTATTTT
>TRBV7-3|.|.|TRBJ1-1
CASRPTGTPNTEAFF
TGTGCCAGCCGCCCAACCGGGACACCAAACACTGAAGCTTTCTTT
>TRBV2|.|.|TRBJ1-2
CASSEGRVYGYTF
TGTGCCAGCAGTGAAGGCAGGGTCTATGGCTACACCTTC
>TRBV7-2|.|.|TRBJ1-2
CASSLGPYGYTF
TGTGCCAGCAGCTTAGGGCCCTATGGCTACACCTTC